Each of the 31 T cell receptor beta chains below was sequenced from the same sample in a study of cytomegalovirus exposure and HLA in healthy donors. Only in-frame clones appear in the TCRdb table, and some are missing; sequencing was by immunoSEQ multiplex PCR. The sample includes fewer than 200,000 clones, roughly 86% of them seen just once. The sequenced sample consisted of PBMCs. These receptors came from a man aged 18-30 years in good health and CMV-seropositive.

This chain links TRBV11-2 with TRBJ2-7, with 8 bases lining up with TRBD2. Trimming at V came to 6 bases and at J to 3 bases, leaving 10 bases not matched to a gene. Per germline, CDR1 SGHAT and CDR2 FQNNGV. The CDR3 is 15 residues long. CDR3 nucleotides: TGTGCCAGCAGACCTAATAGCGGGGTCGACTACGAGCAGTACTTC. Protein product: CASRPNSGVDYEQYF.

The count of this clone is one. The rearrangement joins TRBV7-3 to TRBJ2-5; D remains ambiguous. The V gene lost 1 base and the J gene lost 3 bases, with 6 bases spanning the gap. The germline V gene has CDR1 SGHTA and CDR2 FQGTGA. The CDR3 is 13 amino acids. CDR3 sequence reads: CASSLNTEETQYF. Written as DNA, the CDR3 is TGTGCCAGCAGCTTAAATACAGAAGAGACCCAGTACTTC.

The chain links TRBV6-5 to TRBJ2-1, with TRBD1 matching over 7 bases. The V gene end was trimmed by 4 bases and the J gene end by 6 bases; junction bases not matched to a gene: 12. Germline values: CDR1 MNHEY, CDR2 SVGAGI. This CDR3 is 16 amino acids long. In nucleotides, the CDR3 is TGTGCCAGCAGTTCACCGACAGGGTTCAGTGGCAATGAGCAGTTCTTC. This codes for CASSSPTGFSGNEQFF.

The rearrangement uses TRBV7-9 and TRBJ2-7, with 7 bases identical to TRBD1. Germline V gene lookup returns CDR1 SEHNR and CDR2 FQNEAQ (reference sequence). The CDR3 runs to 17 residues. After removal of 5 bases from V and 0 bases from J, the junction contained 13 bases not matched to a gene. CDR3 residues: CASSPHWTGRYSYEQYF. CDR3 coding DNA: TGTGCCAGCAGCCCCCACTGGACAGGCAGATACTCCTACGAGCAGTACTTC.

J is TRBJ2-1 and V is TRBV5-1; D may be TRBD2 (7 bases). Trimming shortened V by 0 bases and J by 9 bases, and 16 bases separated the two germline ends. The CDR3 has 15 amino acids. Germline V gene lookup returns CDR1 SGHRS and CDR2 YFSETQ. This chain's CDR3 is CASSLVVGGQGEQFF. The CDR3 DNA sequence: TGCGCCAGCAGCTTGGTAGTGGGGGGGCAAGGTGAGCAGTTCTTC.

The chain recombines TRBV28 with TRBJ2-7, with 7 bases fitting TRBD1. Losses at the gene ends were 8 bases for V and 0 bases for J; bases not matched to a gene: 16. The CDR3 has 17 amino acids. From germline, CDR1 is MDHEN and CDR2 SYDVKM. The CDR3 sequence is CASSLPLRTGPSYEQYF. The CDR3 DNA is TGTGCCAGCTCGCTTCCCCTTAGGACAGGACCCTCCTACGAGCAGTACTTC.

The chain links TRBV11-3 to TRBJ2-3; 7 nucleotides align to TRBD2. Germline V gene data show CDR1 as SGHNT and CDR2 as YENEEA. The CDR3 covers 14 residues. V dropped 1 base and J dropped 6; count of bases not matched to a gene: 4. The chain's CDR3 is CASSLGEGFDTQYF. Written as DNA, the CDR3 is TGTGCCAGCAGCTTAGGGGAGGGTTTCGATACGCAGTATTTT.

The CDR3: CASSLSGRATGVLTF. In nucleotides, the CDR3 is TGTGCCAGCAGCTTAAGCGGGAGAGCAACCGGCGTCCTGACTTTC. This chain connects TRBV7-8 to TRBJ2-6; TRBD2 matches at 8 bases. The CDR3 is 15 amino acids. After removal of 2 bases from V and 12 bases from J, the junction contained 9 bases not matched to a gene. The V gene's germline CDR1 is SGHVS and CDR2 FQNEAQ.

The J gene is TRBJ1-2, the V gene TRBV6-1; TRBD1 aligns across 7 bases. This CDR3 is built from 19 residues. V gave up 0 bases and J gave up 2 bases; unmatched junction bases: 15. The germline CDR1 and CDR2 sequences are MNHNS and SASEGT. CDR3 in DNA: TGTGCCAGCAGTGAAGCAGGTTGGACAGGCCACCGGGGAAACTATGGCTACACCTTC. Amino acids: CASSEAGWTGHRGNYGYTF.

The gene calls are TRBV5-4 and TRBJ1-1; D possibly corresponds to TRBD1 (6 bases). V gave up 4 bases and J gave up 6 bases, with 19 bases separating them. Germline-derived CDR1 and CDR2 are SGHNT and YYREEE (reference sequence). There are 15 residues in the CDR3. Here the CDR3 reads CASSGETGWRSEAFF. The CDR3 DNA is TGTGCCAGCAGCGGGGAGACAGGATGGCGGTCTGAAGCTTTCTTT.

The chain combines TRBV19 with TRBJ2-3; a possible D gene is TRBD2 (7 bases). The germline gives CDR1 LNHDA, CDR2 SQIVND (reference sequence). CDR3 size: 13 residues. Between the trimmed V and J ends, which lost 3 bases and 10 bases, there was a span of 14 bases. CDR3 region: CASSMGAGDAQYF. The CDR3 coding sequence is TGTGCCAGTAGTATGGGGGCGGGGGATGCGCAGTATTTT.

The chain has TRBV9 and TRBJ2-7; D is unresolved. Per the germline V gene, CDR1 is SGDLS and CDR2 is YYNGEE. The CDR3 totals 14 residues. V lost 0 bases and J lost 2, with 9 bases in between. The CDR3 nucleotides read TGTGCCAGCAGCGTAGCCGAATCAGCCTACGAGCAGTACTTC. It codes for CASSVAESAYEQYF.

This clone came up once. V gene TRBV7-9 combines with J gene TRBJ1-4; D remains ambiguous. The CDR3 consists of 13 residues. Trimming pared 5 bases from V and 6 bases from J, leaving 10 bases between. The germline V gene has CDR1 SEHNR and CDR2 FQNEAQ (reference sequence). The CDR3 coding sequence is TGTGCCAGCAGCCCCATCGGGGATGAAAAACTGTTTTTT. This gives the protein CASSPIGDEKLFF.

This chain joins TRBV2 and TRBJ1-2, with 10 nucleotides matching TRBD1. Trimming cost V 8 bases and J 4 bases; bases outside gene matches: 10. Germline V CDR1 and CDR2: SNHLY, FYNNEI. The CDR3 has 15 amino acids. The CDR3 DNA reads as TGTGCCAGCCGGGGGACAGGGGAGTGGGTCTATGGCTACACCTTC. It yields the protein CASRGTGEWVYGYTF.

V usage is TRBV30 and J usage is TRBJ1-5, with D unclear. The V gene lost 2 bases and the J gene lost 5 bases, with 10 bases spanning the gap. The CDR3 sequence is 13 residues long. Germline CDR1 reads GTSNPN; CDR2 reads SVGIG (reference sequence). The CDR3: CAWSFRGYQPQHF. The CDR3 bases are TGTGCCTGGAGTTTTCGAGGATATCAGCCCCAGCATTTT.

CDR3 sequence (DNA): TGTGCCAGCAGCCAAGCCCTAGCCGATCGGGAGCAGTTCTTC. It yields the protein CASSQALADREQFF. The chain uses TRBV14 and TRBJ2-1; D is possibly TRBD2 (5 bases). V was clipped by 1 base and J by 10 bases, with 14 bases between them. The CDR3 length is 14 residues. Germline lookup yields CDR1 SGHDN and CDR2 FVKESK.

The chain combines TRBV6-5 with TRBJ2-7; 7 nucleotides align to TRBD2. V was clipped by 2 bases and J by 4 bases; unmatched bases: 5. Germline CDR1 is MNHEY and CDR2 is SVGAGI. This CDR3 comprises 14 residues. In DNA form, the CDR3 reads TGTGCCAGCAGTTACGCGGGACTACCGTACGAGCAGTACTTC. Translation gives CASSYAGLPYEQYF.

This chain joins TRBV30 and TRBJ2-1; TRBD1 might be the D (6 bases). This CDR3 has 14 residues. Germline V gives CDR1 GTSNPN, CDR2 SVGIG (reference sequence). Trimming shortened V by 5 bases and J by 2 bases, and 13 bases separated the two germline ends. CDR3 DNA: TGTGCCTGGGCCACAGGGAATGCCTACAATGAGCAGTTCTTC. Translation gives CAWATGNAYNEQFF.

In its sample, this clone was seen a few times. The chain couples TRBV9 to TRBJ2-7; 10 positions match TRBD2. In germline, CDR1 is SGDLS, CDR2 YYNGEE. The CDR3 consists of 15 residues. The junction had 9 bases not matched to a gene; V was cut back by 0 bases and J by 9 bases. CDR3 sequence reads: CASSVGSGRAGGQYF. In nucleotides, the CDR3 is TGTGCCAGCAGCGTAGGGAGCGGGAGGGCCGGAGGGCAGTACTTC.

The rearrangement links TRBV6-4 to TRBJ2-3; 8 bases fit TRBD2. This CDR3 spans 14 amino acids. From germline, CDR1 is MRHNA and CDR2 SNTAGT. V trimming: 4 bases; J trimming: 3 bases; junction bases outside the gene matches: 3. The CDR3 sequence is CASSVAGGTDTQYF. CDR3 bases: TGTGCCAGCAGTGTTGCGGGGGGTACAGATACGCAGTATTTT.

In this sample, this clone turned up once. The chain joins TRBV13 to TRBJ2-2; TRBD2 aligns across 7 bases. Germline CDR1 PRHDT, CDR2 FYEKMQ (reference sequence). The trim removed 1 base at V and 6 bases at J, leaving 5 bases unmatched. The CDR3 runs 15 residues. CDR3 amino acids: CASSLVLSGSGELFF. In DNA, the CDR3 is TGTGCCAGCAGCTTAGTTCTTAGCGGGTCCGGGGAGCTGTTTTTT.

The chain carries TRBV19 and TRBJ2-1; 8 bases map to TRBD2. With 11 bases clipped from V and 0 bases from J, the junction kept 6 bases outside the gene matches. The CDR3 loop spans 14 amino acids. CDR1 and CDR2 (germline): LNHDA, SQIVND (reference sequence). Here the CDR3 DNA reads TGTGCCTCAAGCGGGGGCCGCTCCTACAATGAGCAGTTCTTC. Encoded protein: CASSGGRSYNEQFF.

DNA for the CDR3: TGTGCCAGCAGCCGACTAGCGTACTTAGGTAATGAGCAGTTCTTC. Translation: CASSRLAYLGNEQFF. V gene TRBV28 combines with J gene TRBJ2-1; 8 bases fit TRBD2. The CDR3 is 15 residues long. Germline CDR1 reads MDHEN; CDR2 reads SYDVKM. The V and J ends lost 6 bases and 7 bases, in that order; junction bases with no gene match: 11.

V and J are TRBV7-9 and TRBJ1-2, with no clear D. This CDR3 has 13 residues. Trimming removed 2 bases from V and 7 bases from J, with 11 bases in between. Germline V lookup: CDR1 SEHNR, CDR2 FQNEAQ (reference sequence). The CDR3 loop reads CASSLPGFGGYTF. The CDR3 nucleotides are TGTGCCAGCAGCTTACCGGGATTCGGTGGCTACACCTTC.

CDR3 amino acids: CASSLGLAGTSRDTQYF. The CDR3 DNA sequence: TGTGCCAGCAGCTTAGGGCTAGCGGGAACAAGCAGGGATACGCAGTATTTT. This chain uses TRBV7-2 with TRBJ2-3, with 9 bases aligning to TRBD2. The germline V gene has CDR1 SGHTA and CDR2 FQGNSA. The trim removed 1 base at V and 6 bases at J, leaving 11 bases unmatched. The CDR3 loop spans 17 amino acids.

The chain carries TRBV5-6 and TRBJ2-1; tentatively, D is TRBD2 (6 bases). Germline CDR1 SGHDT, CDR2 YYEEEE. Deletions cut 4 bases from V and 0 bases from J, with 17 bases between. This CDR3 comprises 17 residues. This chain's CDR3 is CASSPGLRSSSYNEQFF. As DNA, the CDR3 is TGTGCCAGCAGCCCGGGACTCCGGTCGAGCTCCTACAATGAGCAGTTCTTC.

CDR3 in DNA: TGCGCCAGCAGTAAGACTAGCGGGGAAGACGAGCAGTACTTC. Residues: CASSKTSGEDEQYF. J is TRBJ2-7 and V is TRBV10-2; 11 bases map to TRBD2. The CDR3 length is 14 residues. V shed 5 bases and J 5 bases; nucleotides not matched to a gene: 5. Germline V CDR1 and CDR2: WSHSY, SAAADI.

V usage is TRBV18 and J usage is TRBJ2-7; D may be TRBD2 (5 bases). Germline V gene lookup returns CDR1 KGHSH and CDR2 LQKENI. Deletions cut 3 bases from V and 4 bases from J, with 16 bases between. The CDR3 has 15 residues. CDR3 DNA sequence: TGTGCCAGCTCACCCCAGTCTAGAGGGATTTACGAGCAGTACTTC. As protein: CASSPQSRGIYEQYF.

V and J are TRBV4-3 and TRBJ1-2; perhaps TRBD1 as D (5 bases). The CDR3 runs to 14 residues. The V gene's germline CDR1 is LGHNA and CDR2 YSLEER. Between the trimmed V and J ends, which lost 0 bases and 5 bases, there was a span of 10 bases. CDR3 in amino acids: CASSQEPGGYGYTF. The CDR3 DNA follows: TGCGCCAGCAGCCAAGAGCCCGGGGGGTATGGCTACACCTTC.

This chain uses TRBV6-6 with TRBJ1-6, with D possibly matching TRBD1 (5 bases). Looked up from germline, CDR1 is MNHNY and CDR2 is SVGAGI (reference sequence). Trimming took 3 bases from V and 1 from J, leaving 10 bases between them. The CDR3 contains 16 residues. The CDR3 DNA follows: TGTGCCAGCAGTTATATCCAGGGTTCCTATAATTCACCCCTCCACTTT. It specifies CASSYIQGSYNSPLHF.

Remarks on this clone: In the same sample, other DNA sequences code for this CDR3. The genes are TRBV5-4 and TRBJ2-7; 10 bases map to TRBD2. The germline V gene has CDR1 SGHNT and CDR2 YYREEE (reference sequence). V lost 2 bases and J lost 2; bases outside the gene matches: 1. This CDR3 region has 14 residues. This chain's CDR3 is CASSLAGGTYEQYF. Here the CDR3 DNA reads TGTGCCAGCAGCTTAGCGGGAGGGACCTACGAGCAGTACTTC. The variable domain in full, completed from reference TRBV5-4 and TRBJ2-7, reads ETGVTQSPTHLIKTRGQQVTLRCSSQSGHNTVSWYQQALGQGPQFIFQYYREEENGRGNFPPRFSGLQFPNYSSELNVNALELDDSALYLCASSLAGGTYEQYFGPGTRLTVT.